Sequencing of this TCR beta chain was carried out in a study of shared clonotypes between healthy human individuals. Study background: Samples came from two female and three male donors aged 18 to 49.

The germline gives CDR1 MNHNS, CDR2 SASEGT. V dropped 2 bases and J dropped 4; count of bases not matched to a gene: 7. CDR3 size: 15 residues. Here immunoSEQ multiplex PCR was the method, and the copy in TCRdb shows in-frame clones only, minus some. The sample records fewer than 1.6 million clones, approximately 98.5% being singletons. Sequenced: naive CD4+ T cells sorted from blood. The subset is: CD45RA+ positively selected. The rearrangement joins TRBV6-1 to TRBJ2-5, with 7 bases identical to TRBD2. This receptor was obtained from a man under 40 in good health. The CDR3 DNA sequence: TGTGCCAGCAGTGAATTCATGGGCGGGAGAGAGACCCAGTACTTC. Encoded protein: CASSEFMGGRETQYF.